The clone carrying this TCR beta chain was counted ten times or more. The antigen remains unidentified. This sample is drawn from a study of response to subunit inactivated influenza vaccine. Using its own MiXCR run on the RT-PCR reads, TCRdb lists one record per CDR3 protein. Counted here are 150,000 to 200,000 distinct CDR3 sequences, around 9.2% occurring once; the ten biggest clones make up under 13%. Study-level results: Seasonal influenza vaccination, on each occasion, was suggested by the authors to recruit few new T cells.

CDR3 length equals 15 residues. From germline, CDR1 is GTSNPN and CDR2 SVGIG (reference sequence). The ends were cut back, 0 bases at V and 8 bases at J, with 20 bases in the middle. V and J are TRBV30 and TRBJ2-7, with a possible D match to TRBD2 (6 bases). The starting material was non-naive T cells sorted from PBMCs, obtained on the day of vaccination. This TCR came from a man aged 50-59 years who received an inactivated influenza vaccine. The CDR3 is CAWSVRGLTGGKQYF. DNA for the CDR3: TGTGCCTGGAGTGTAAGGGGCTTAACCGGCGGGAAGCAGTACTTC.